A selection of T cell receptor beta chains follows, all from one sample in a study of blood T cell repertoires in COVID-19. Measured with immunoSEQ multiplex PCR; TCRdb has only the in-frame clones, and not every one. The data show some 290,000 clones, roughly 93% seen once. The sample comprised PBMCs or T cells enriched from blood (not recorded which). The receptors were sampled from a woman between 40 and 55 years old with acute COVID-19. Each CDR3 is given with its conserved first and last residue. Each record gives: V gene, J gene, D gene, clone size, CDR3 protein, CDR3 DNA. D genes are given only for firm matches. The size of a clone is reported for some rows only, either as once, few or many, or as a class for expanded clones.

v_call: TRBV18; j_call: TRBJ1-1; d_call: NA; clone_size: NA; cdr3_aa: CASSRGPGQNTEAFF; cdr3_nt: TGTGCCAGCTCACGCGGCCCAGGACAGAACACTGAAGCTTTCTTT
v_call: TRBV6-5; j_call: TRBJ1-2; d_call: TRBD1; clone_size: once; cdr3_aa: CASSYSRDSNYGYTF; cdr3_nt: TGTGCCAGCAGTTACTCGAGGGACAGCAACTATGGCTACACCTTC
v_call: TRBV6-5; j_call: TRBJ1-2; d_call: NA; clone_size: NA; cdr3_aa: CASSPPNRDYGYTF; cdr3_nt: TGTGCCAGCAGTCCGCCGAACAGGGACTATGGCTACACCTTC
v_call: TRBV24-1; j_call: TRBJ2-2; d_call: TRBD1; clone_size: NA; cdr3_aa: CATSDPGTGIYTGELFF; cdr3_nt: TGTGCCACCAGTGATCCCGGGACAGGGATATACACCGGGGAGCTGTTTTTT
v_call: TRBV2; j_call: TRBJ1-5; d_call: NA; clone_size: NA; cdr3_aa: CASSLNQPQHF; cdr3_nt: TGTGCCAGCAGTCTAAATCAGCCCCAGCATTTT
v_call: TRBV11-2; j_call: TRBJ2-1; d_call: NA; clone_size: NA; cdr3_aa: CASSLVDGGLAEQFF; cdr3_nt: TGTGCCAGCAGCTTAGTCGACGGCGGGCTGGCCGAGCAGTTCTTC
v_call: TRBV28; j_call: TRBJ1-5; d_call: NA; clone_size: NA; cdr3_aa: CASSFPSSNQPQHF; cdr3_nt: TGTGCCAGCAGTTTCCCCAGTAGCAATCAGCCCCAGCATTTT
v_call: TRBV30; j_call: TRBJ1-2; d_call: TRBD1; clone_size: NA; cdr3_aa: CAWSGGQGVGGYTF; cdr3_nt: TGTGCCTGGAGTGGAGGACAGGGGGTTGGTGGCTACACCTTC
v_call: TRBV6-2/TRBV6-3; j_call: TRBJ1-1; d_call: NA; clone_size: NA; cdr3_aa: CASSYSRTPAFF; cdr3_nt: TGTGCCAGCAGTTACTCGAGGACTCCTGCTTTCTTT
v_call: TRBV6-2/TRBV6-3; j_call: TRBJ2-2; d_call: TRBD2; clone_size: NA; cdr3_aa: CASSNSGSPGELFF; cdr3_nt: TGTGCCAGCAGTAATAGCGGGAGCCCCGGGGAGCTGTTTTTT
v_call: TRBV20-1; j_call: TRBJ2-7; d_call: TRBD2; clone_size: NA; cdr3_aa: CSASPSGSYEQYF; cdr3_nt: TGCAGTGCTAGTCCTAGCGGGAGTTACGAGCAGTACTTC
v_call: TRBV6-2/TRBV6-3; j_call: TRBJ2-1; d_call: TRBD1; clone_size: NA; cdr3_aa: CASTPGTGRANEQFF; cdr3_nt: TGTGCCAGCACCCCAGGGACAGGGAGGGCCAATGAGCAGTTCTTC
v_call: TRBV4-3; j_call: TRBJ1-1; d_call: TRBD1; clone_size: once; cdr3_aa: CASSQDRVGQGRTEAFF; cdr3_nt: TGCGCCAGCAGCCAAGATAGGGTGGGACAGGGAAGAACTGAAGCTTTCTTT
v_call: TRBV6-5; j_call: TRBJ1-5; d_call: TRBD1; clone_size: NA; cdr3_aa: CASRAQGVIQPQHF; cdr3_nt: TGTGCCAGCAGGGCACAGGGGGTGATTCAGCCCCAGCATTTT
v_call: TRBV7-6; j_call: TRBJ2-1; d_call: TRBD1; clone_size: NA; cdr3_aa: CASSLELPGQGINEQFF; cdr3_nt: TGTGCCAGCAGCTTAGAGCTCCCGGGACAGGGTATCAATGAGCAGTTCTTC
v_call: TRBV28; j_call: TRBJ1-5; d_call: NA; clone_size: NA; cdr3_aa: CASSLAGSQPQHF; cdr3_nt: TGTGCCAGCAGTTTAGCAGGTAGTCAGCCCCAGCATTTT
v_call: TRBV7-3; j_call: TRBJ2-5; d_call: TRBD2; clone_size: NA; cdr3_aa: CASSFDSGSQETQYF; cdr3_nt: TGTGCCAGCAGCTTCGATAGCGGGAGTCAAGAGACCCAGTACTTC
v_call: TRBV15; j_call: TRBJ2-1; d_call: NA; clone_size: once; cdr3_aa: CATSRDRLGGIEQFF; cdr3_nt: TGTGCCACCAGCAGAGATCGGCTAGGTGGTATTGAGCAGTTCTTC
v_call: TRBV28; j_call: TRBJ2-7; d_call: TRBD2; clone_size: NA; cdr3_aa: CASSAQPGLVSDEQYF; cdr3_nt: TGTGCCAGCAGTGCCCAACCGGGACTAGTGAGTGACGAGCAGTACTTC
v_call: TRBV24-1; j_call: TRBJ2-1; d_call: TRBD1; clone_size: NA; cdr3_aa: CATSDYGTGTSEQFF; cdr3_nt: TGTGCCACCAGTGACTACGGGACAGGGACCAGTGAGCAGTTCTTC
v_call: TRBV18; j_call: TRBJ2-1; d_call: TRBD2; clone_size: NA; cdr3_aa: CASPAGVREQFF; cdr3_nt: TGTGCCAGCCCGGCGGGGGTCCGGGAGCAGTTCTTC
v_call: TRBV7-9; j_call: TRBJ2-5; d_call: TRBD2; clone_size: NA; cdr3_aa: CASSFGTSGDQETQYF; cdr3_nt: TGTGCCAGCAGCTTCGGGACTAGCGGAGACCAAGAGACCCAGTACTTC
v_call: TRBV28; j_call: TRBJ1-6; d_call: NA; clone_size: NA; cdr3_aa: CAIQSSYNSPLHF; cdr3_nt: TGTGCCATACAAAGCTCCTATAATTCACCCCTCCACTTT
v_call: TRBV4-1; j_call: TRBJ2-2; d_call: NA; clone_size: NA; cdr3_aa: CASSQDGVPGELFF; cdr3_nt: TGCGCCAGCAGCCAAGACGGTGTCCCCGGGGAGCTGTTTTTT
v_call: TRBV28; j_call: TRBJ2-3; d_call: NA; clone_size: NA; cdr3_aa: CASSFWPVDTQYF; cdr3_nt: TGTGCCAGCAGTTTCTGGCCAGTAGATACGCAGTATTTT
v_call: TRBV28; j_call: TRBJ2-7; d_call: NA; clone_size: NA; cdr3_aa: CASSSTETYEQYF; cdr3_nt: TGTGCCAGCAGTTCGACGGAGACCTACGAGCAGTACTTC
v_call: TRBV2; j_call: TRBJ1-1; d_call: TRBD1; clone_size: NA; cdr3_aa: CASKRDSENTEAFF; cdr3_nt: TGTGCCAGCAAAAGGGACAGCGAGAACACTGAAGCTTTCTTT
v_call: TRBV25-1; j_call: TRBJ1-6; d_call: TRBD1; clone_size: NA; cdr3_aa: CASSGYRDSNSPLHF; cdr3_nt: TGTGCCAGCAGTGGGTACCGGGACAGCAATTCACCCCTCCACTTT
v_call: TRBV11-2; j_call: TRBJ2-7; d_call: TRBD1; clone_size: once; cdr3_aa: CASSFGTGSREQYF; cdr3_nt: TGTGCCAGCAGCTTCGGGACAGGGTCACGCGAGCAGTACTTC
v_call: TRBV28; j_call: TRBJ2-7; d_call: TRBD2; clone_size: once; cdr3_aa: CASSSLLAGSYEQYF; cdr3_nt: TGTGCCAGCAGTTCGCTCCTAGCGGGCTCCTACGAGCAGTACTTC
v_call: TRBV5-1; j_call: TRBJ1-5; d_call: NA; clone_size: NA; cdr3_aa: CASSLGGEGQPQHF; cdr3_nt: TGCGCCAGCAGCTTGGGAGGAGAGGGCCAGCCCCAGCATTTT
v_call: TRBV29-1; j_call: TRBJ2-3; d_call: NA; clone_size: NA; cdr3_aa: CSVAGRGNTDTQYF; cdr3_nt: TGCAGCGTCGCTGGGAGGGGGAACACAGATACGCAGTATTTT
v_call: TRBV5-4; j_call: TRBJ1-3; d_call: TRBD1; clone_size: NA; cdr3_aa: CASSAGTVSGNTIYF; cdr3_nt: TGTGCCAGCAGCGCCGGGACAGTCTCTGGAAACACCATATATTTT
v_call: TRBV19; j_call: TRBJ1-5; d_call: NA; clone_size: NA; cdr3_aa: CASRDSWGQPQHF; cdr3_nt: TGTGCCAGTAGGGACTCGTGGGGACAGCCCCAGCATTTT
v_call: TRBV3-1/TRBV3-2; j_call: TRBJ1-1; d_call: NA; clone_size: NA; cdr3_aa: CASSQSPPGNNTEAFF; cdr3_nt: TGTGCCAGCAGCCAGAGCCCACCGGGAAACAACACTGAAGCTTTCTTT